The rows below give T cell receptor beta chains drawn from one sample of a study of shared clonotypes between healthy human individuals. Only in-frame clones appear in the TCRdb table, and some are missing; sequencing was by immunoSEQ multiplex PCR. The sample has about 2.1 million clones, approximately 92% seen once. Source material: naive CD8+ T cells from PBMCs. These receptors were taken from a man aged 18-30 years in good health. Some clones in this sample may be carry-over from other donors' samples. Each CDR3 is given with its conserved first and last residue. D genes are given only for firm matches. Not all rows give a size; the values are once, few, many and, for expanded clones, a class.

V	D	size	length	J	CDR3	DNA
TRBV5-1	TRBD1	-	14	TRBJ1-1	CASSLPGGGTEAFF	TGCGCCAGCAGCCTCCCAGGGGGCGGCACTGAAGCTTTCTTT
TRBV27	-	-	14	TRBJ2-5	CASSLLGSQETQYF	TGTGCCAGCAGTTTACTCGGCAGTCAAGAGACCCAGTACTTC
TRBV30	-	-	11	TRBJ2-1	CAWNLGGEQFF	TGTGCCTGGAACCTTGGGGGTGAGCAGTTCTTC
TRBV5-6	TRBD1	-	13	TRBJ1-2	CASSGGQALLSTF	TGTGCCAGCAGCGGGGGACAGGCCCTTCTCTCTACCTTC
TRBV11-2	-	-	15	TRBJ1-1	CASSLDEVRLTEAFF	TGTGCCAGCAGCTTAGATGAGGTTAGGCTCACTGAAGCTTTCTTT
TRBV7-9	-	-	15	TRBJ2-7	CASSFETGDIYEQYF	TGTGCCAGCAGCTTTGAAACGGGAGATATATACGAGCAGTACTTC
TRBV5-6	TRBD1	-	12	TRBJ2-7	CASGTGSYEQYF	TGTGCCAGTGGGACAGGCTCCTACGAGCAGTACTTC
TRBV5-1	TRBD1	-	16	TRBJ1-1	CASSLDQGTENTEAFF	TGCGCCAGCAGCTTGGATCAGGGGACAGAGAACACTGAAGCTTTCTTT
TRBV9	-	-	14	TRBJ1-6	CASSSQGADSPLHF	TGTGCCAGCAGCTCACAGGGTGCGGATTCACCCCTCCACTTT
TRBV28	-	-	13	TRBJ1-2	CASSPRGLYGYTF	TGTGCCAGCAGTCCCCGTGGACTGTATGGCTACACCTTC
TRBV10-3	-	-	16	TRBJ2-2	CAIGHGSSANTGELFF	TGTGCCATCGGGCATGGGTCGTCGGCGAACACCGGGGAGCTGTTTTTT
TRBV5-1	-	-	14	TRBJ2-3	CASSLELPTDTQYF	TGCGCCAGCAGCTTGGAACTGCCGACAGATACGCAGTATTTT
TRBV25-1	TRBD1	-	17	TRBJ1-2	CASSGGTGGVQYYGYTF	TGTGCCAGCAGTGGTGGGACAGGGGGCGTACAATACTATGGCTACACCTTC
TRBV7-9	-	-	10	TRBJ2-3	CASSADTQYF	TGTGCCAGCAGCGCCGATACGCAGTATTTT
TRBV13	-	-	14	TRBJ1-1	CASSLPGTNTEAFF	TGTGCCAGCAGCTTACCGGGGACAAACACTGAAGCTTTCTTT
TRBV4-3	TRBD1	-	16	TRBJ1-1	CASRRGTGAMNTEAFF	TGCGCCAGCAGGAGAGGGACAGGCGCGATGAACACTGAAGCTTTCTTT
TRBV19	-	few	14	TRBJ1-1	CASSIWGGSTEAFF	TGTGCCAGTAGTATTTGGGGAGGGAGCACTGAAGCTTTCTTT
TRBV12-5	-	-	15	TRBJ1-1	CASGLHLDGNTEAFF	TGTGCTAGTGGTCTCCACCTGGATGGGAACACTGAAGCTTTCTTT
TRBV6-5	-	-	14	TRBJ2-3	CASSTLAEVDTQYF	TGTGCCAGCAGTACGTTAGCGGAGGTAGATACGCAGTATTTT
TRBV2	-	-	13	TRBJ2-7	CASGGGSSYEQYF	TGTGCCAGCGGAGGGGGGAGTTCCTACGAGCAGTACTTC
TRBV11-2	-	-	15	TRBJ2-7	CASSSSARGLDEQYF	TGTGCCAGCAGCTCCAGTGCCAGGGGTCTGGACGAGCAGTACTTC
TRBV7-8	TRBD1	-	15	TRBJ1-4	CASSLRQGPGEKLFF	TGTGCCAGCAGCTTAAGACAGGGACCGGGGGAAAAACTGTTTTTT
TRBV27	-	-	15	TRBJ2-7	CASSLYGSETYEQYF	TGTGCCAGCAGTTTATATGGGTCGGAGACCTACGAGCAGTACTTC
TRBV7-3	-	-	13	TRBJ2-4	CASPWATKNIQYF	TGTGCCAGCCCTTGGGCGACGAAAAACATTCAGTACTTC